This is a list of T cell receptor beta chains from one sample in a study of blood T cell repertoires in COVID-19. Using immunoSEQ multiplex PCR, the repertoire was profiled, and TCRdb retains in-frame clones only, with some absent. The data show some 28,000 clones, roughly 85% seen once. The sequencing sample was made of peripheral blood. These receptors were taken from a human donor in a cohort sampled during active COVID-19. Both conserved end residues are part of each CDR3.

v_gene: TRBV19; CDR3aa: CASRTGLGTYNEQFF
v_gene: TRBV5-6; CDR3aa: CASNRRLYGYTF
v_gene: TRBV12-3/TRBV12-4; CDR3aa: CASSFLARDEQYF
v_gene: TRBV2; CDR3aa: CASSELVRDRVLLAKNIQYF
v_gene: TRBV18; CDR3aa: CASSPGTGDNYGYTF
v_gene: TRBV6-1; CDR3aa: CASSEELYYEQYF
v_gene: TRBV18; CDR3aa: CASTEQGRSSYNSPLHF
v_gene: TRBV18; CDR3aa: CASSPPGLAYNEQFF
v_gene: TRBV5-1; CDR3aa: CASSGGAREKLFF
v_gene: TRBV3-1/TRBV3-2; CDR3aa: CASREGSAGTEAFF
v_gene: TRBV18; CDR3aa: CASSPPGQGGGPQHF
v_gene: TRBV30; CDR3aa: CAWTPGTGSGYTF
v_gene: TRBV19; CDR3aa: CASSIDSYNSPLHF
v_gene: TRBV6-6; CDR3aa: CASSREKAVPSYEQYF
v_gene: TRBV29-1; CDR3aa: CSTPRGLAGGLSSYNEQFF
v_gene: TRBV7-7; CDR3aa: CASSLILAAPGTRLGTGELFF
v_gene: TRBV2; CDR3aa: CASKGTGNEKLFF
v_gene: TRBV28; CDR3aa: CASSEAGQGSWSPNQPQHF
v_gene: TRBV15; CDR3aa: CATSSQGTQPQHF
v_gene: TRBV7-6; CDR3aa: CASSLDRAGELFF
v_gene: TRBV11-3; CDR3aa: CASSFGGGTASYEQYF
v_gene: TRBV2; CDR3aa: CASSEADREAYGYTF
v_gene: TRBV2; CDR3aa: CASSESRRVIDTEAFF